A single sample is the source of the 27 T cell receptor beta chains below, sequenced in a study of early T cells in non-severe SARS-CoV-2 infection. TCRdb reanalysed the 5' RACE reads using MiXCR and keeps one entry per CDR3 protein. In the table there are around 50,000 distinct CDR3 sequences, about 4.2% of which are singletons. Sequencing was carried out using whole blood. The receptors derive from an adult who was a healthcare worker with PCR-confirmed SARS-CoV-2 infection or an uninfected control (not recorded which).

The table lists this clonotype with many counts. CDR3 bases: TGTGCCACAGGGGATCTCGGCACCCTGGGCAAAAACATTCAGTACTTC. Its protein product is CATGDLGTLGKNIQYF. The rearrangement uses TRBV28 and TRBJ2-4, with a weak D call TRBD1 (6 bases). Germline CDR1 and CDR2: MDHEN and SYDVKM. The CDR3 sequence is 16 residues long. V lost 10 bases and J 3 bases, leaving 22 bases between the germline ends.

CDR3 bases: TGTGCCAGCAGCCCTCCCCCCGGCTGGCGGGAGGGGGAGACCCAGTACTTC. Its protein product is CASSPPPGWREGETQYF. The chain couples TRBV7-9 to TRBJ2-5, with 9 nucleotides matching TRBD2. Germline trimming cut 5 bases from V and 5 bases from J; bases unmatched to any gene: 15. The CDR3 is 17 amino acids. Germline assignment: CDR1 SEHNR and CDR2 FQNEAQ (reference sequence).

This clonotype was seen repeatedly, ten times or more. V gene TRBV5-1 combines with J gene TRBJ2-4, with 10 positions matching TRBD1. The J segment lost 1 base and the V segment lost 0 bases, leaving 1 base of the junction unmatched. The CDR3 extends over 16 amino acids. Germline CDR1 reads SGHRS; CDR2 reads YFSETQ. The CDR3 loop is CASSLEGQGAKNIQYF. The CDR3, as DNA: TGCGCCAGCAGCTTGGAGGGACAGGGGGCCAAAAACATTCAGTACTTC.

The J gene is TRBJ1-3, the V gene TRBV6-5; the D is unclear. With 7 bases removed from V and 4 bases from J, the gap between germline ends came to 11 bases. Germline V gene lookup returns CDR1 MNHEY and CDR2 SVGAGI. The CDR3 consists of 13 residues. The CDR3 sequence: CASMRSAGNTIYF. In nucleotides, the CDR3 is TGTGCCAGCATGCGGAGCGCCGGAAACACCATATATTTT.

In regard to this clonotype: A read error may explain this, as a much larger clone is one base away. The V call is TRBV7-3, the J call TRBJ2-1, with D tentatively TRBD1 (5 bases). Looked up from germline, CDR1 is SGHTA and CDR2 is FQGTGA. This CDR3 has 14 amino acids. The DNA for the CDR3 is TGTGCCAGCAGCTTAGCAGGGCTGAACAATGATCAGTTCTTC. Translated, it gives CASSLAGLNNDQFF.

The count of this clonotype is one. The chain recombines TRBV18 with TRBJ1-5, with a tentative D call TRBD1 (6 bases). CDR1 and CDR2 (germline): KGHSH, LQKENI. The V end was cut by 6 bases, the J end by 1 base, with 13 bases between. The CDR3 sequence is 15 residues long. The CDR3 loop reads CASSPFQGSNQPQHF. Here the CDR3 DNA reads TGTGCCAGCTCCCCCTTTCAGGGGAGCAATCAGCCCCAGCATTTT.

Many counts were recorded for this clonotype. CDR3 nucleotides: TGTGCCAGCAGCAACCGGACTCGCCCTAGGGACGAGCAGTACTTC. Amino acid sequence: CASSNRTRPRDEQYF. The chain carries TRBV7-9 and TRBJ2-7, with D possibly being TRBD2 (5 bases). Germline-derived CDR1 and CDR2 are SEHNR and FQNEAQ (reference sequence). Trimming took 5 bases from V and 5 from J, leaving 19 bases between them. The CDR3 consists of 15 residues.

V gene TRBV10-2 combines with J gene TRBJ2-3; 9 bases line up with TRBD2. Trimming took 8 bases from V and 4 from J; bases not matched to a gene: 10. The CDR3 has 15 residues. Germline CDR1 and CDR2: WSHSY and SAAADI. In DNA, the CDR3 is TGCGCCAGCGCGTTAGCGGGGGCTGGGGCAGATACGCAGTATTTT. This gives the protein CASALAGAGADTQYF.

This clonotype was observed many times. The V gene is TRBV12-3 or TRBV12-4, the J gene TRBJ1-1, with D unclear. V was trimmed by 3 bases and J by 5 bases, leaving 7 bases between them. This CDR3 is 12 amino acids long. CDR3 bases: TGTGCCAGCAGTTTGCGAAGAACTGAAGCTTTCTTT. Its protein is CASSLRRTEAFF.

This clonotype was recorded many times. This chain joins TRBV11-2 and TRBJ2-5; TRBD1 or TRBD2 may be the D gene (6 bases each). CDR1 is SGHAT, CDR2 FQNNGV, per germline. V was cut by 5 bases and J by 1 base, with 14 bases left in between. CDR3 length equals 15 residues. The CDR3 loop reads CASSADGGRQETQYF. CDR3 coding DNA: TGTGCCAGCAGCGCAGACGGGGGCCGCCAAGAGACCCAGTACTTC. The variable domain in full, with the rest retrieved from reference TRBV11-2 and TRBJ2-5, is EAGVAQSPRYKIIEKRQSVAFWCNPISGHATLYWYQQILGQGPKLLIQFQNNGVVDDSQLPKDRFSAERLKGVDSTLKIQPAKLEDSAVYLCASSADGGRQETQYFGPGTRLLVL.

The chain uses TRBV10-3 and TRBJ2-1, with 13 bases fitting TRBD2. Germline V gene lookup returns CDR1 ENHRY and CDR2 SYGVKD. The V and J ends lost 11 bases and 6 bases, in that order; junction bases with no gene match: 4. The CDR3 contains 13 residues. Written as DNA, the CDR3 is TGTGCCTGCCGGACTAGCGGGGGCAATGAGCAGTTCTTC. Translation: CACRTSGGNEQFF.

A word on this clonotype: A read error may explain this, as a much larger clone is one base away. The V call is TRBV7-2, the J call TRBJ2-2, with D perhaps matching TRBD1 (6 bases). Germline CDR1 and CDR2: SGHTA and FQGNSA. The CDR3 consists of 17 residues. The CDR3 here is CASSRQSDRLNTEELFF. As DNA, the CDR3 is TGTGCCAGCAGCCGCCAATCCGACAGGTTGAACACCGAGGAGCTGTTTTTT.

Remarks on this clonotype: A single base separates this from a much larger clone, so it may be a read error. This chain uses TRBV6-5 with TRBJ2-7, with D perhaps TRBD1 (6 bases). V was shortened by 4 bases and J by 4 bases, with 17 bases between the two germline ends. The germline CDR1 and CDR2 sequences are MNHEY and SVGAGI. The CDR3 consists of 15 residues. The CDR3 DNA is TGTGCCAGCAGTTGCTCGAACAGGGTAGGGTACGAGCAGTACTTC. It translates to CASSCSNRVGYEQYF.

This clonotype showed up many times. The rearrangement joins TRBV12-3 or TRBV12-4 to TRBJ2-3; D uncertain. Trimming shortened V by 7 bases and J by 0 bases, and 14 bases separated the two germline ends. The CDR3 totals 15 residues. CDR3 residues: CASTPFTRSTDTQYF. In nucleotides, the CDR3 is TGTGCCAGCACCCCCTTTACAAGGAGCACAGATACGCAGTATTTT.

The CDR3 nucleotides read TGTGCCAGCAGCTTATGGGGATTAGGCGGGGAGCTGTTTTTT. Translation: CASSLWGLGGELFF. The rearrangement uses TRBV7-8 and TRBJ2-2; D gene ambiguous. CDR1 and CDR2 from the germline V gene are SGHVS and FQNEAQ. This CDR3 spans 14 amino acids. Trimming stripped 2 bases from V and 7 bases from J, with 11 bases between.

This clonotype was seen ten or more times. V is TRBV20-1 and J is TRBJ2-3; D gene ambiguous. Trimming removed 5 bases at V and 1 base at J, with 22 bases between. The CDR3 length is 17 residues. Germline CDR1 DFQATT, CDR2 SNEGSKA (reference sequence). In nucleotides, the CDR3 is TGCAGTGCTGGGATGGGGTTTCGGGCCTTCGGCACAGATACGCAGTATTTT. It translates to CSAGMGFRAFGTDTQYF.

This clonotype showed up many times. The V call is TRBV7-3, the J call TRBJ1-1, with a weak D call TRBD1 (6 bases). From germline, CDR1 is SGHTA and CDR2 FQGTGA. The CDR3 has 15 residues. The V and J ends lost 0 bases and 8 bases respectively, with 16 bases between them. The CDR3 protein is CASSLTGGRGREAFF. CDR3 DNA sequence: TGTGCCAGCAGCTTAACAGGAGGTCGGGGGCGCGAAGCTTTCTTT.

This clonotype was observed at least ten times. The chain couples TRBV6-6 to TRBJ2-1, with D possibly TRBD2 on 6 matching bases. Trimming took 0 bases from V and 6 from J, leaving 12 bases between them. This CDR3 is 15 amino acids long. From germline, CDR1 is MNHNY and CDR2 SVGAGI (reference sequence). The chain's CDR3 is CASSYSGTGFNEQFF. In nucleotides, the CDR3 is TGTGCCAGCAGTTACTCCGGGACTGGCTTCAATGAGCAGTTCTTC.

This clonotype was counted many times. The chain couples TRBV24-1 to TRBJ2-5; TRBD2 aligns across 10 bases. After removal of 1 base from V and 3 bases from J, the junction contained 13 bases not matched to a gene. Germline loops: CDR1 KGHDR, CDR2 SFDVKD. The CDR3 length is 19 residues. The CDR3 loop is CATSDFRLASGRGEETQYF. For the CDR3, the DNA is TGTGCCACCAGTGATTTCCGTCTGGCTAGCGGGAGAGGTGAAGAGACCCAGTACTTC.

The table lists this clonotype with many counts. The chain combines TRBV19 with TRBJ2-2, with 13 bases aligning to TRBD2. The V and J ends lost 6 bases and 0 bases, in that order; junction bases with no gene match: 4. The CDR3 is made up of 17 amino acids. CDR1 LNHDA and CDR2 SQIVND come from the germline V gene (reference sequence). The CDR3 is CASRGTSGRANTGELFF. DNA of the CDR3: TGTGCCAGTAGGGGAACTAGCGGGAGGGCGAACACCGGGGAGCTGTTTTTT.

This clonotype appeared many times. V is TRBV29-1 and J is TRBJ2-1; 8 nucleotides match TRBD2. Germline assignment: CDR1 SQVTM and CDR2 ANQGSEA. This CDR3 has 15 amino acids. V shed 8 bases, J shed 3 bases, and the junction held 12 bases outside the gene matches. The CDR3 nucleotides are TGCAGCATCGAGCCCGGGGGGGGACTCTACAATGAGCAGTTCTTC. Translating it yields CSIEPGGGLYNEQFF.

This rearrangement joins TRBV29-1 to TRBJ2-7, with D hard to call. V lost 4 bases and J lost 5, with 18 bases in between. This CDR3 region has 14 residues. Per germline, CDR1 SQVTM and CDR2 ANQGSEA. The CDR3 nucleotides read TGCAGCGTTGGCGGTGCGTCTCTAGTTAACGAGCAGTACTTC. Its protein is CSVGGASLVNEQYF.

At least ten counts were recorded for this clonotype. The chain recombines TRBV7-9 with TRBJ2-6; D unclear. Germline V lookup: CDR1 SEHNR, CDR2 FQNEAQ (reference sequence). The CDR3 consists of 14 residues. Trimming stripped 0 bases from V and 1 base from J, with 1 base between. CDR3 bases: TGTGCCAGCAGCTTAGCGTCTGGGGCCAACGTCCTGACTTTC. Amino acid sequence: CASSLASGANVLTF.

This clonotype was counted only a few times. This sequence joins TRBV29-1 and TRBJ1-1; D ambiguous. Deletions cut 4 bases from V and 7 bases from J, with 13 bases between. The CDR3 length is 12 residues. The germline CDR1 and CDR2 sequences are SQVTM and ANQGSEA. Here the CDR3 reads CSVVIMGSEAFF. In DNA, the CDR3 is TGCAGCGTTGTAATTATGGGCAGTGAAGCTTTCTTT.

This clonotype was counted at least ten times. The genes are TRBV6-6 and TRBJ2-7; 8 positions match TRBD2. The CDR3 loop spans 13 amino acids. CDR1 is MNHNY and CDR2 is SVGAGI in the germline V gene (reference sequence). Trimming cost V 7 bases and J 3 bases; bases outside gene matches: 5. As DNA, the CDR3 is TGTGCCAGCACCCCCCGGGAGGGCTACGAGCAGTACTTC. Its protein product is CASTPREGYEQYF.

This chain uses TRBV29-1 with TRBJ2-3; no firm D call. The CDR3 extends over 13 amino acids. Between the trimmed V and J ends, which lost 2 bases and 5 bases, there was a span of 11 bases. Germline assignment: CDR1 SQVTM and CDR2 ANQGSEA. CDR3 DNA: TGCAGCGTTGAAAGTCGGACCGGAGATACGCAGTATTTT. Its protein is CSVESRTGDTQYF.

The chain joins TRBV5-1 to TRBJ2-1, with a possible D match to TRBD1 (6 bases). The CDR3 length is 15 residues. The V and J ends lost 6 bases and 7 bases respectively, with 20 bases between them. Germline assignment: CDR1 SGHRS and CDR2 YFSETQ. In DNA, the CDR3 is TGCGCCAGCATAACCGGGGACAACAACGCTAATGAGCAGTTCTTC. This gives the protein CASITGDNNANEQFF.